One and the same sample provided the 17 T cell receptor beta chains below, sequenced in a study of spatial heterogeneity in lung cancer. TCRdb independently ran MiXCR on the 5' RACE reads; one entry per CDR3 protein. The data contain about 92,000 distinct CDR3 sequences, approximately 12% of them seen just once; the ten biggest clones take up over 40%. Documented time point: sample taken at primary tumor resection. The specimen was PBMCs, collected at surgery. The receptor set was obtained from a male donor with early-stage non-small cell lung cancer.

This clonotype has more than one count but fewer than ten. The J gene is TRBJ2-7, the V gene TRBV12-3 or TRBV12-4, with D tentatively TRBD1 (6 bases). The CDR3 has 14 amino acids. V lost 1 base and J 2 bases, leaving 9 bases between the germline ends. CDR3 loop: CASSLGQGTYEQYF. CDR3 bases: TGTGCCAGCAGTTTAGGGCAGGGGACCTACGAGCAGTACTTC.

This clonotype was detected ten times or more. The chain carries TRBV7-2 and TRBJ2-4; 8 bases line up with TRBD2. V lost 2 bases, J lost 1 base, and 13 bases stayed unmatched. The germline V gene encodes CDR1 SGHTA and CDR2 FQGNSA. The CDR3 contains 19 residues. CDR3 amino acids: CASSLKPPAGVGAKNIQYF. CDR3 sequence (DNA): TGTGCCAGCAGCTTAAAGCCCCCAGCGGGAGTGGGGGCCAAAAACATTCAGTACTTC.

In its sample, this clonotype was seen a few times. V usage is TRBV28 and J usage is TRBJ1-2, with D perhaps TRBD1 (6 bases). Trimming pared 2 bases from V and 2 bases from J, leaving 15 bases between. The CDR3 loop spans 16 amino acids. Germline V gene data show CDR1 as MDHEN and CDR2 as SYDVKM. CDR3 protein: CASSLGQPGSNYGYTF. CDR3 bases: TGTGCCAGCAGTTTAGGACAGCCGGGATCCAACTATGGCTACACCTTC.

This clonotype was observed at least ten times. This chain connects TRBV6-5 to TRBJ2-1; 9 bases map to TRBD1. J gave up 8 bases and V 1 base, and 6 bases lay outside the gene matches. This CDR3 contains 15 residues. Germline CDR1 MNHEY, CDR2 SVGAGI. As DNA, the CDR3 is TGTGCCAGCAGTTACTTGGGACAGGGCTTCGATGAGCAGTTCTTC. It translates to CASSYLGQGFDEQFF.

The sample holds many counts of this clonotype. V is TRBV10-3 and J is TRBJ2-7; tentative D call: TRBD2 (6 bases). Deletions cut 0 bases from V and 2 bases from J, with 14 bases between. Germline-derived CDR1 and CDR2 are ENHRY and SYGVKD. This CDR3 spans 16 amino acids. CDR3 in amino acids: CAISESGTPAPYEQYF. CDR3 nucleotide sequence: TGTGCCATCAGTGAGTCGGGGACTCCTGCTCCCTACGAGCAGTACTTC.

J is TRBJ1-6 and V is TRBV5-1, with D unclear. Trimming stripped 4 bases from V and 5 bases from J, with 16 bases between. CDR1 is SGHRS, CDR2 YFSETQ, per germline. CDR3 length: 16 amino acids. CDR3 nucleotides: TGCGCCAGCAGCATCGCCGGGCCGAAAAATAATTCACCCCTCCACTTT. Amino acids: CASSIAGPKNNSPLHF.

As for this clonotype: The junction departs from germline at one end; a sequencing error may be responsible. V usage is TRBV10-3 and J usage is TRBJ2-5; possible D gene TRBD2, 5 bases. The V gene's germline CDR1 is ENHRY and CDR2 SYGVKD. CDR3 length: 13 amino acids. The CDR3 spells CTISGGYQETQYF. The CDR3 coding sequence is TGTACCATCAGTGGCGGGTACCAAGAGACCCAGTACTTC.

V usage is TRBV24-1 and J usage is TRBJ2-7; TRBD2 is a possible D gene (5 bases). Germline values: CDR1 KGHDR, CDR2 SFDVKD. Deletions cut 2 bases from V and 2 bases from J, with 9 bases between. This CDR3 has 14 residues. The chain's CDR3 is CATSDSDGTYEQYF. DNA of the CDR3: TGTGCCACCAGTGATTCAGACGGGACCTACGAGCAGTACTTC.

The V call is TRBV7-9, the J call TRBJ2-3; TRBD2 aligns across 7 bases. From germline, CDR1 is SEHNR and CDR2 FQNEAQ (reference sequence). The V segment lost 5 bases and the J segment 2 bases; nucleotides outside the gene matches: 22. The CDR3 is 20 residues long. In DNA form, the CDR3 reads TGTGCCAGCAGCCCGCCTGCGCGAGTGGTGCGGGAGTCCCTCACAGATACGCAGTATTTT. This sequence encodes CASSPPARVVRESLTDTQYF.

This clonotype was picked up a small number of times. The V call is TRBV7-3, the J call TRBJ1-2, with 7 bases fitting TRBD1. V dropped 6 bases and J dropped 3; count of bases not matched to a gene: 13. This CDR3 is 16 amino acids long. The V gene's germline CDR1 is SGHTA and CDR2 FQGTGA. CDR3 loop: CASSPLDRAYDYGYTF. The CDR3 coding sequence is TGTGCCAGCAGTCCTCTCGACAGGGCCTATGACTATGGCTACACCTTC.

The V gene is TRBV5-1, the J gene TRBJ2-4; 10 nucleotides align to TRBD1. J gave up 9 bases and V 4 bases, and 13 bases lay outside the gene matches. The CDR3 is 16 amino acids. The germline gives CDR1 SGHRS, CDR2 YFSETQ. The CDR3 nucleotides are TGCGCCAGCAGCGTTGGAGCCGGGACAGGGGTGTCCATTCAGTACTTC. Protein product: CASSVGAGTGVSIQYF. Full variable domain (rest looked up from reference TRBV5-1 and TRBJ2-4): KAGVTQTPRYLIKTRGQQVTLSCSPISGHRSVSWYQQTPGQGLQFLFEYFSETQRNKGNFPGRFSGRQFSNSRSEMNVSTLELGDSALYLCASSVGAGTGVSIQYFGAGTRLSVL.

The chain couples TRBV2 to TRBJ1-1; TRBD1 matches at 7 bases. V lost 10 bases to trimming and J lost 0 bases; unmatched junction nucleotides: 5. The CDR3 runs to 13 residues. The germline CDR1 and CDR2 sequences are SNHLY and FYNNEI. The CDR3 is CATKGQMNTEAFF. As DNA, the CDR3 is TGTGCCACTAAGGGACAGATGAACACTGAAGCTTTCTTT. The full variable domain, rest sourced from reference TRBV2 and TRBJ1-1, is EPEVTQTPSHQVTQMGQEVILRCVPISNHLYFYWYRQILGQKVEFLVSFYNNEISEKSEIFDDQFSVERPDGSNFTLKIRSTKLEDSAMYFCATKGQMNTEAFFGQGTRLTVV.

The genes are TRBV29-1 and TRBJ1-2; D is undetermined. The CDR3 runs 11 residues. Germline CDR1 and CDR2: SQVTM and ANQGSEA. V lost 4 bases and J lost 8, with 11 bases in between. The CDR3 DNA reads TGCAGCGTTGGACACGAAGGGGGCTACACCTTC. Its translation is CSVGHEGGYTF.

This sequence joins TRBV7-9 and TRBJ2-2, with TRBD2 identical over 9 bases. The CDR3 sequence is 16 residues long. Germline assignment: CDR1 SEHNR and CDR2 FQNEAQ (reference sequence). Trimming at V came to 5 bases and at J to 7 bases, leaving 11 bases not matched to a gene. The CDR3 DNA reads TGTGCCAGCAGCCCTCTAGAGCTAGCGGGAAACGGGGAGCTGTTTTTT. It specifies CASSPLELAGNGELFF.

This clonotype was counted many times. CDR3 sequence (DNA): TGCAGTGCTAGAGATCCCCAGGGGGCTGCCTACGAGCAGTACTTC. Amino acids: CSARDPQGAAYEQYF. The chain has TRBV20-1 and TRBJ2-7; 8 bases are shared with TRBD1. Trimming took 0 bases from V and 2 from J; bases not matched to a gene: 6. Germline CDR1 DFQATT, CDR2 SNEGSKA (reference sequence). The CDR3 contains 15 residues.

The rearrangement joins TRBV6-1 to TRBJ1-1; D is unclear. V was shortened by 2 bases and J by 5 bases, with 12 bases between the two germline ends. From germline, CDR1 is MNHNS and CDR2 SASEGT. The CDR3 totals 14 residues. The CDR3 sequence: CASSEPGNRTEAFF. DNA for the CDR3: TGTGCCAGCAGTGAACCGGGGAATAGGACTGAAGCTTTCTTT.

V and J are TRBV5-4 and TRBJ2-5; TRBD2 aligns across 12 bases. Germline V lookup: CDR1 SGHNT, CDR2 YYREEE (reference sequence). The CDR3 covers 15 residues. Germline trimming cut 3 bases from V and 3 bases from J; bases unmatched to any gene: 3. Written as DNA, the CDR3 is TGTGCCAGCAGCTCTAGCGGGGGGGGTAAAGAGACCCAGTACTTC. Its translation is CASSSSGGGKETQYF.